One sample yielded the 9 T cell receptor beta chains listed below, sequenced in a study of T cell changes during pregnancy in multiple sclerosis. Only in-frame clones appear in the TCRdb table, and some are missing; sequencing was by immunoSEQ multiplex PCR. The sample lists more than 65,000 clones, more than 90% seen once, with roughly 0.21% in the top ten. Material: CD4+ T cells from peripheral blood mononuclear cells, obtained before pregnancy. The source of these receptors is a female donor with multiple sclerosis, enrolled in a pregnancy study.

The chain is built from TRBV2 and TRBJ1-5; D perhaps matches TRBD1 (6 bases). V was clipped by 3 bases and J by 4 bases, with 13 bases between them. There are 15 residues in the CDR3. CDR1 is SNHLY and CDR2 is FYNNEI in the germline V gene. CDR3: CASSDRGKGNQPQHF. The CDR3 region has the DNA TGTGCCAGCAGTGACAGGGGAAAAGGAAATCAGCCCCAGCATTTT.

The chain couples TRBV6-6 to TRBJ2-7, with TRBD1 matching over 12 bases. Germline V CDR1 and CDR2: MNHNY, SVGAGI (reference sequence). V lost 5 bases and J lost 5; bases outside the gene matches: 7. This CDR3 has 15 amino acids. The CDR3 DNA reads as TGTGCCAGCAGTAGAGCCGGGACAGGGGGCAACGAGCAGTACTTC. It is translated as CASSRAGTGGNEQYF.

This sequence joins TRBV5-4 and TRBJ2-3, with D hard to call. Germline lookup yields CDR1 SGHNT and CDR2 YYREEE (reference sequence). The CDR3 length is 13 residues. V dropped 4 bases and J dropped 0 bases, with 6 bases sitting between them. The CDR3 sequence: CASSKTSTDTQYF. CDR3 nucleotides: TGTGCCAGCAGCAAAACTAGCACAGATACGCAGTATTTT.

V gene TRBV7-9 combines with J gene TRBJ2-7; 8 bases match TRBD2. The CDR3 length is 14 residues. Germline CDR1 and CDR2: SEHNR and FQNEAQ (reference sequence). The J segment lost 5 bases and the V segment lost 6 bases, leaving 9 bases of the junction unmatched. The CDR3 region is CASRARGGVDEQYF. Here the CDR3 DNA reads TGTGCCAGCAGAGCACGGGGGGGAGTAGACGAGCAGTACTTC.

The rearrangement joins TRBV19 to TRBJ2-7; D might be TRBD2 (5 bases). The CDR3 contains 13 residues. Trimming removed 8 bases from V and 5 bases from J, with 16 bases in between. Germline-derived CDR1 and CDR2 are LNHDA and SQIVND (reference sequence). This CDR3 reads CASCRIGSHEQYF. The CDR3 nucleotides are TGTGCCAGTTGTCGGATTGGGAGCCACGAGCAGTACTTC.

This clone was counted a single time. V is TRBV30 and J is TRBJ2-1, with D possibly TRBD2 on 7 matching bases. This CDR3 is built from 15 residues. The V gene lost 3 bases and the J gene lost 10 bases, with 22 bases spanning the gap. Germline V lookup: CDR1 GTSNPN, CDR2 SVGIG (reference sequence). The chain's CDR3 is CAWSPGLITGGEQFF. Written as DNA, the CDR3 is TGTGCCTGGAGCCCCGGCCTTATCACGGGGGGCGAGCAGTTCTTC.

In its sample, this clone was seen once. The genes are TRBV4-2 and TRBJ2-1; TRBD2 aligns across 7 bases. In germline, CDR1 is LGHNA, CDR2 YNFKEQ. Trimming cost V 0 bases and J 8 bases; bases outside gene matches: 16. The CDR3 sequence is 18 residues long. CDR3 nucleotide sequence: TGTGCCAGCAGCCAAGAACCTCCCACCAATAGCGGGTTCGATGAGCAGTTCTTC. Translating gives CASSQEPPTNSGFDEQFF.

V gene TRBV4-1 combines with J gene TRBJ2-1; 9 nucleotides align to TRBD1. J lost 4 bases, V lost 3 bases, and 7 bases had no gene match. Germline assignment: CDR1 MGHRA and CDR2 YSYEKL. There are 16 residues in the CDR3. The CDR3: CASSHPRDREYNEQFF. CDR3 DNA sequence: TGCGCCAGCAGCCACCCCCGGGACAGGGAATACAATGAGCAGTTCTTC.

Only one count was recorded for this clone. The gene calls are TRBV30 and TRBJ2-6; D is unresolved. Germline V gene lookup returns CDR1 GTSNPN and CDR2 SVGIG (reference sequence). The CDR3 covers 14 residues. Between the trimmed V and J ends, which lost 2 bases and 4 bases, there was a span of 9 bases. The chain's CDR3 is CAWSRSRGANVLTF. For the CDR3, the DNA is TGTGCCTGGAGTAGGTCGAGGGGGGCCAACGTCCTGACTTTC. The full variable domain, in which reference TRBV30 and TRBJ2-6 provide the parts outside the CDR3, is SQTIHQWPATLVQPVGSPLSLECTVEGTSNPNLYWYRQAAGRGLQLLFYSVGIGQISSEVPQNLSASRPQDRQFILSSKKLLLSDSGFYLCAWSRSRGANVLTFGAGSRLTVL.